This entry concerns a single T cell receptor (beta chain). This entry is derived from a study of T-cell memory formation after mild COVID-19. TCRdb called the 5' RACE reads again in MiXCR, with one record for every CDR3 protein. Counted here are almost 550,000 distinct CDR3 sequences, around 20% occurring once; the ten biggest clones make up about 12%. This CDR3 comprises 16 residues. In germline, CDR1 is SNHLY, CDR2 FYNNEI. V lost 5 bases and J lost 0, with 11 bases in between. This clonotype was sampled from an adult woman who had mild COVID-19 (a few samples of this study predate the infection). Cell type and time point are not known. The sequencing sample was made of PBMCs or a T cell subset sorted from them (not recorded which). The V gene is TRBV2, the J gene TRBJ2-6; D is unclear. Here the CDR3 reads CASSSRLPSGANVLTF. The CDR3 bases are TGTGCCAGCAGTTCTCGGTTGCCCTCTGGGGCCAACGTCCTGACTTTC.